Detailed here is one T cell receptor beta chain. This sample stems from a study of blood T cell repertoires in COVID-19. Turning to the study itself: Both acute and convalescent COVID-19 samples were obtained from the United States, Italy and Spain. Sources were T cells, B-cell-depleted T cells, or PBMCs; the material itself was cDNA or gDNA.

The authors' processing: Reference gene primer amplification in the assay estimated nucleated cell counts. Data came from immunoSEQ multiplex PCR; TCRdb stores just in-frame clones and leaves some out. That table supplies the V and J calls and clone size; D and trimming were determined from the DNA. The profile shows under 250,000 clones, around 88% of them singletons. This CDR3 spans 18 amino acids. The junction had 9 bases not matched to a gene; V was cut back by 0 bases and J by 3 bases. CDR1 is SGHKS and CDR2 is YYEKEE in the germline V gene (reference sequence). Sequencing was carried out using peripheral blood. This TCR was sampled from a man aged 45-65 years with active or convalescent COVID-19. This chain links TRBV5-5 with TRBJ2-3; 11 nucleotides match TRBD1. CDR3 region: CASSLAGRWDRGTDTQYF. The CDR3 coding sequence is TGTGCCAGCAGCTTGGCCGGGAGGTGGGACAGGGGGACAGATACGCAGTATTTT.